The clone carrying this T cell receptor (beta chain) was seen many times. Its antigen is not known. The authors made TCR cDNA by 5'RACE template switching, adding a universal primer site and UMIs. TCRdb passed the 5' RACE reads through MiXCR, listing each CDR3 protein once. The repertoire has 200,000 to 300,000 distinct CDR3 sequences, about 7% of them found once; the top ten carry approximately 1.1%. The sample originates from a study of T cells after yellow fever vaccination. Study results and caveats: Once the booster was given, most primary-vaccination clones reappeared, at approximately 97% for CD4 and 88% for CD8. It was the secondary response that reached its peak faster, day 5 versus 15, but it was weaker. Abundant bulk-derived clonotypes could contaminate FACS-sorted repertoires.

Germline CDR1 is SEHNR and CDR2 is FQNEAQ (reference sequence). Trimming shortened V by 3 bases and J by 4 bases, and 9 bases separated the two germline ends. The CDR3 length is 13 residues. This chain joins TRBV7-9 and TRBJ2-5, with D unclear. The sequencing here drew on CD4+ T cells sorted from PBMCs, taken on the day of the yellow fever booster vaccination. The receptor was isolated from a man younger than 45 who received the YFV17D yellow fever vaccine. CDR3 sequence: CASSFGSGETQYF. In nucleotides, the CDR3 is TGTGCCAGCAGCTTCGGGTCGGGAGAGACCCAGTACTTC.